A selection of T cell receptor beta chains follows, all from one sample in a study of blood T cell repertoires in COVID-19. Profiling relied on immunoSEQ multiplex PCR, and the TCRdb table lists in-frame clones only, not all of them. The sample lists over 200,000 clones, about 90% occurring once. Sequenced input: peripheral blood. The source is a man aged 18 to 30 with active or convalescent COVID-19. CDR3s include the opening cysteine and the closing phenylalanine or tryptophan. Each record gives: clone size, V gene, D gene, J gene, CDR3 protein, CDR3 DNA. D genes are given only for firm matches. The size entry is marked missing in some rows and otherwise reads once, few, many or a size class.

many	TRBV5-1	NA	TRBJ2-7	CASSTGLSYEQYF	TGCGCCAGCAGCACGGGACTTTCCTACGAGCAGTACTTC
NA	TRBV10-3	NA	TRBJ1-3	CAIHSGGASGNTIYF	TGTGCCATCCACAGTGGGGGGGCTTCTGGAAACACCATATATTTT
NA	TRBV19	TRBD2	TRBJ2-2	CASSIEPGLAGAGTGELFF	TGTGCCAGTAGTATAGAGCCGGGACTAGCGGGCGCCGGCACCGGGGAGCTGTTTTTT
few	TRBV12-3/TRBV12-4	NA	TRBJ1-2	CASSLAQGGYTF	TGTGCCAGCAGTTTAGCCCAGGGTGGCTACACCTTC
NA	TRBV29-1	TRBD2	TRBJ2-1	CSVESWLGLAGGNNEQFF	TGCAGCGTTGAAAGTTGGTTGGGACTAGCGGGAGGAAACAATGAGCAGTTCTTC
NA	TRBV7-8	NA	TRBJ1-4	CASSSLRAANEKLFF	TGTGCCAGCAGCTCACTGAGGGCAGCTAATGAAAAACTGTTTTTT
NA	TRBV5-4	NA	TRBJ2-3	CASNKYSTPTDTQYF	TGTGCCAGCAACAAATACAGTACACCCACAGATACGCAGTATTTT
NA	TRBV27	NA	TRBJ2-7	CASSLSSSDSYEQYF	TGTGCCAGCAGTTTATCCTCTAGCGACTCCTACGAGCAGTACTTC
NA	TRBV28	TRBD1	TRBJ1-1	CASSPQGVAFF	TGTGCCAGCAGCCCGCAGGGGGTGGCTTTCTTT
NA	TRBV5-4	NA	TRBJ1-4	CASSLAGSKEKLFF	TGTGCCAGCAGCTTGGCAGGGTCTAAAGAAAAACTGTTTTTT
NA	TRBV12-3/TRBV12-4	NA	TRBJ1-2	CASSFRGGGYTF	TGTGCCAGCAGTTTCCGGGGGGGCGGCTACACCTTC
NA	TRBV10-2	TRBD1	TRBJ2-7	CASSATGTGNYEQYF	TGCGCCAGCAGTGCCACCGGGACAGGGAACTACGAGCAGTACTTC
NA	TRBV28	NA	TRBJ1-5	CASSYRHQQPQHF	TGTGCCAGCAGCTACAGGCATCAACAGCCCCAGCATTTT
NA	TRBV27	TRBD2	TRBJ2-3	CASSLSLLTSGPSTDTQYF	TGTGCCAGCAGTTTATCGCTTTTGACTAGCGGTCCTAGCACAGATACGCAGTATTTT
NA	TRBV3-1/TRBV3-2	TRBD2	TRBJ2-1	CASSPSTSGYQGDYNEQFF	TGTGCCAGCAGCCCGTCGACTAGCGGGTACCAAGGGGATTACAATGAGCAGTTCTTC
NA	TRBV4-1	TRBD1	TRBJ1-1	CASSTPGQGAPRAFF	TGCGCCAGCAGCACCCCGGGACAGGGGGCGCCGAGGGCTTTCTTT
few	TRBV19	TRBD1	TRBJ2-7	CASTSPGQTPYEQYF	TGTGCCAGTACCTCCCCGGGACAGACCCCCTACGAGCAGTACTTC
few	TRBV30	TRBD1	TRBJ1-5	CAWSGTGGNQPQHF	TGTGCCTGGAGTGGGACAGGGGGGAATCAGCCCCAGCATTTT
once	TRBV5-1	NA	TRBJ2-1	CASSWGDFLNEQFF	TGCGCCAGCAGTTGGGGGGACTTCCTCAATGAGCAGTTCTTC
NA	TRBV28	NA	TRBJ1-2	CASSLLRGAGYTF	TGTGCCAGCAGTTTACTCAGGGGTGCTGGCTACACCTTC
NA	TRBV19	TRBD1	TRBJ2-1	CASSRPDRGRPPYNEQFF	TGTGCCAGTAGCCGACCTGACAGGGGGCGACCGCCCTACAATGAGCAGTTCTTC
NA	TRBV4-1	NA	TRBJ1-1	CASSYAPGEKTEAFF	TGCGCCAGCAGCTATGCACCGGGGGAAAAAACTGAAGCTTTCTTT
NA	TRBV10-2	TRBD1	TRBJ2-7	CASTDPTWDRAELYEQYF	TGCGCCAGCACCGACCCGACTTGGGACAGGGCTGAACTCTACGAGCAGTACTTC
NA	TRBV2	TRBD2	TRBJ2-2	CASTTGTSGRWVGELFF	TGTGCCAGCACTACCGGGACTAGCGGGAGGTGGGTCGGGGAGCTGTTTTTT
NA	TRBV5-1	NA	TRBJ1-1	CASRQLPMNTEAFF	TGCGCCAGCCGCCAACTGCCCATGAACACTGAAGCTTTCTTT
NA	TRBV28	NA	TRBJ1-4	CASTSQGRANEKLFF	TGTGCCAGCACTAGCCAGGGGAGAGCTAATGAAAAACTGTTTTTT
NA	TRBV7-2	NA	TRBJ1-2	CASRGTTVVYGYTF	TGTGCCAGCAGGGGGACAACCGTGGTCTATGGCTACACCTTC
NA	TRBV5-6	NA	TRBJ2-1	CASSLGRGKPTYNEQFF	TGTGCCAGCAGCTTGGGGAGGGGCAAACCAACCTACAATGAGCAGTTCTTC
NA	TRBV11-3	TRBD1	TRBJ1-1	CASSLGGQGEAFF	TGTGCCAGCAGCTTAGGGGGACAGGGTGAAGCTTTCTTT
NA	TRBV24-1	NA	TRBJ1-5	CATSGRDSNQPQHF	TGTGCCACCAGCGGTCGGGATAGCAATCAGCCCCAGCATTTT
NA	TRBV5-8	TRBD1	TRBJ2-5	CASNLGQRQETQYF	TGTGCCAGCAACTTGGGACAGAGACAAGAGACCCAGTACTTC
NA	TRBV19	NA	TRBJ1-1	CASSIGSGYTEAFF	TGTGCCAGTAGTATAGGCTCGGGGTACACTGAAGCTTTCTTT
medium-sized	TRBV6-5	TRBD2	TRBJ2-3	CASTAGGIGDTQYF	TGTGCCAGCACGGCGGGAGGGATTGGAGATACGCAGTATTTT
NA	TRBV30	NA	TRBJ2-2	CAWSIQGRELFF	TGTGCCTGGAGTATACAGGGTAGGGAGCTGTTTTTT
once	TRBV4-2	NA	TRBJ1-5	CASSQEGGQPQHF	TGTGCCAGCAGCCAAGAGGGGGGACAGCCCCAGCATTTT
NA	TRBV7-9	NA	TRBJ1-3	CASSYSWSSGNTIYF	TGTGCCAGCAGCTACTCATGGAGCTCTGGAAACACCATATATTTT
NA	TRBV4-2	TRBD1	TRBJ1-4	CASSQPDRATNEKLFF	TGTGCCAGCAGCCAGCCCGACAGGGCAACTAATGAAAAACTGTTTTTT
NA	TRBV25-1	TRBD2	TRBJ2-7	CASSGGGMDYEQYF	TGTGCCAGCAGTGGCGGGGGGATGGACTACGAGCAGTACTTC
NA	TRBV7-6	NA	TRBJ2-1	CASSSPPGGKGEQFF	TGTGCCAGCAGCTCCCCCCCAGGGGGGAAGGGTGAGCAGTTCTTC
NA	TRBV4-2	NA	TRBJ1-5	CASSQDVPRGEYNQPQHF	TGTGCCAGCAGCCAAGATGTCCCCAGGGGAGAATACAATCAGCCCCAGCATTTT
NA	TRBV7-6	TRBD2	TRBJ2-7	CASSSRLAESSYEQYF	TGTGCCAGCAGCTCCCGACTAGCGGAATCCTCCTACGAGCAGTACTTC
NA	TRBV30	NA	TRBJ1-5	CAWSVGGSQPQHF	TGTGCCTGGAGTGTCGGGGGGAGTCAGCCCCAGCATTTT
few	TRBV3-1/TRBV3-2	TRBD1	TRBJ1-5	CASSEGFDRAGQPQHF	TGTGCCAGCAGCGAGGGGTTTGACAGGGCGGGTCAGCCCCAGCATTTT
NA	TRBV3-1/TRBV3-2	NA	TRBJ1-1	CASSQDYQARGGDTEAFF	TGTGCCAGCAGCCAAGATTATCAGGCACGGGGTGGAGACACTGAAGCTTTCTTT
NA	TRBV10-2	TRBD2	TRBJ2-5	CASSEPGGPGETQYF	TGCGCCAGCAGTGAACCGGGAGGGCCCGGAGAGACCCAGTACTTC
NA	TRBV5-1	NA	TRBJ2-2	CASSFVGGPGELFF	TGCGCCAGCAGCTTTGTAGGAGGACCCGGGGAGCTGTTTTTT
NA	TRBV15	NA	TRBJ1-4	CATSRVRGEELFF	TGTGCCACCAGCAGAGTCCGGGGAGAGGAACTGTTTTTT
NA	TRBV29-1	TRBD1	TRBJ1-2	CSVEEVVGGAGYGYTF	TGCAGCGTTGAAGAGGTAGTAGGGGGCGCGGGCTATGGCTACACCTTC
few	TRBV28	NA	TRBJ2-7	CASSQAGTPAYEQYF	TGTGCCAGCAGTCAGGCCGGGACACCCGCCTACGAGCAGTACTTC
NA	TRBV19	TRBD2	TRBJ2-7	CASSTTSGGYEQYF	TGTGCCAGTAGTACAACTAGCGGGGGCTACGAGCAGTACTTC
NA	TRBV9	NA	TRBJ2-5	CASSANPPSSGTQYF	TGTGCCAGCAGCGCAAACCCCCCATCATCGGGGACCCAGTACTTC
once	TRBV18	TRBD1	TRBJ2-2	CASSRGTGDLRELFF	TGTGCCAGCTCGCGTGGGACAGGGGACTTAAGGGAGCTGTTTTTT
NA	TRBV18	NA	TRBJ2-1	CASSPRQGNYNEQFF	TGTGCCAGCTCACCACGCCAGGGAAACTACAATGAGCAGTTCTTC
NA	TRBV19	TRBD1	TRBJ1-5	CASSPDRGRHQPQHF	TGTGCCAGTAGCCCCGACAGGGGAAGGCATCAGCCCCAGCATTTT
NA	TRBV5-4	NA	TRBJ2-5	CASSLVVERETQYF	TGTGCCAGCAGCTTGGTGGTGGAGCGAGAGACCCAGTACTTC
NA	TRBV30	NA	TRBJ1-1	CAAGRIGTEAFF	TGTGCCGCTGGGAGGATTGGGACTGAAGCTTTCTTT
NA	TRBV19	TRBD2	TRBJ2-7	CASSIAASGKTYEQYF	TGTGCCAGTAGTATAGCGGCTAGCGGGAAAACCTACGAGCAGTACTTC
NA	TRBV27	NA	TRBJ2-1	CASSLSRGWYDEQFF	TGTGCCAGCAGTTTATCCCGGGGGTGGTACGATGAGCAGTTCTTC
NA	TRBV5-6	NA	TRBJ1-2	CASQRRGNNYGYTF	TGTGCCAGCCAACGACGAGGAAACAACTATGGCTACACCTTC
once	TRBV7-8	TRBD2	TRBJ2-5	CASSLLDPREGETQYF	TGTGCCAGCAGCCTACTTGACCCTCGGGAGGGAGAGACCCAGTACTTC